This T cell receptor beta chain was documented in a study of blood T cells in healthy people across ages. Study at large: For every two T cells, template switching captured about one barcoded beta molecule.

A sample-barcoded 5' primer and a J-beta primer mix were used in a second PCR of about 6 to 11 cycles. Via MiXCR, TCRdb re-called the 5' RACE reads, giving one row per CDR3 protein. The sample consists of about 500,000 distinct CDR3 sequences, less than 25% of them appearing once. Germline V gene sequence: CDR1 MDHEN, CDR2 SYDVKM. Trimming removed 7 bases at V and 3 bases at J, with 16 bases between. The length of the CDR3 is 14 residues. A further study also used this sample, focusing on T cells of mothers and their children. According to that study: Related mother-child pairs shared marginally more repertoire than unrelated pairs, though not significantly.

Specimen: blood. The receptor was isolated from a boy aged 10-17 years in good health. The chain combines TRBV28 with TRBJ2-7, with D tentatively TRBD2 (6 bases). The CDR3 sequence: CASIAGGLGYEQYF. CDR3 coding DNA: TGTGCCAGCATCGCCGGGGGTTTAGGCTACGAGCAGTACTTC.